The T cell receptor beta chain described here comes from a study of blood T cell repertoires in COVID-19. Study background: The study drew acute and convalescent COVID-19 samples from the United States, Italy and Spain. T cells, B-cell-depleted T cells, or PBMCs supplied cDNA or gDNA.

In the authors' methods: By means of reference gene primer amplification, nucleated cell counts were estimated. Profiling relied on immunoSEQ multiplex PCR, and the TCRdb table lists in-frame clones only, not all of them. D and trimming come from the DNA, and the V and J calls and clone size come from that table. The sample lists 400,000 to 450,000 clones, roughly 90% occurring once. The CDR3 has 14 amino acids. V was clipped by 5 bases and J by 4 bases, with 14 bases between them. Per germline, CDR1 SEHNR and CDR2 FQNEAQ (reference sequence). This receptor was taken from a woman younger than 45 with active or convalescent COVID-19. The chain joins TRBV7-9 to TRBJ1-1; D is perhaps TRBD1 (6 bases). The sample comprised peripheral blood. CDR3 sequence: CASSQHREGTEAFF. The CDR3 DNA reads TGTGCCAGCAGCCAGCACAGGGAAGGCACTGAAGCTTTCTTT.